This is a list of T cell receptor beta chains from one sample in a study of blood T cell repertoires in COVID-19. Profiling relied on immunoSEQ multiplex PCR, and the TCRdb table lists in-frame clones only, not all of them. Of 200,000 to 300,000 clones detected, 80% to 90% appear once; the ten largest clones hold 4% to 4.5%. Source material: peripheral blood. These TCRs come from a man between 60 and 70 years old with acute or convalescent COVID-19. CDR3s include the opening cysteine and the closing phenylalanine or tryptophan. Fields, in order: CDR3 length, J gene, V gene, CDR3 protein.

length: 15; J: TRBJ2-2; V: TRBV5-1; CDR3: CASSLGGQVTGELFF
length: 14; J: TRBJ1-1; V: TRBV7-2; CDR3: CASTVGTGRIEAFF
length: 12; J: TRBJ2-7; V: TRBV6-5; CDR3: CASTYFPYEQYF
length: 18; J: TRBJ1-4; V: TRBV7-2; CDR3: CASSLGRDRGRTNEKLFF
length: 14; J: TRBJ2-5; V: TRBV5-4; CDR3: CASSLGGVQETQYF
length: 16; J: TRBJ2-7; V: TRBV5-4; CDR3: CASSPTPGTSSYEQYF
length: 16; J: TRBJ2-5; V: TRBV7-9; CDR3: CASKLAGGQSPETQYF
length: 13; J: TRBJ2-7; V: TRBV5-8; CDR3: CASSPRVGHEQYF
length: 15; J: TRBJ2-3; V: TRBV7-2; CDR3: CASSLGQGGTDTQYF
length: 15; J: TRBJ2-7; V: TRBV7-9; CDR3: CASSLALQGPHEQYF
length: 15; J: TRBJ2-5; V: TRBV3-1/TRBV3-2; CDR3: CASSQRQDFQETQYF
length: 14; J: TRBJ1-6; V: TRBV10-3; CDR3: CAISRETGRSPLHF
length: 15; J: TRBJ2-5; V: TRBV29-1; CDR3: CSVVNPSLGGETQYF
length: 15; J: TRBJ1-1; V: TRBV9; CDR3: CASSAPQGLNTEAFF
length: 13; J: TRBJ2-7; V: TRBV2; CDR3: CASRGGVVDEQYF
length: 13; J: TRBJ2-3; V: TRBV6-2/TRBV6-3; CDR3: CASSYPPSGRQYF
length: 14; J: TRBJ1-6; V: TRBV30; CDR3: CAWRGQGAISPLHF
length: 15; J: TRBJ2-7; V: TRBV27; CDR3: CASSSTSGALYEQYF
length: 17; J: TRBJ2-1; V: TRBV2; CDR3: CASSVQAGGPSVNEQFF
length: 14; J: TRBJ1-2; V: TRBV5-6; CDR3: CASSLTGLTYGYTF
length: 16; J: TRBJ1-2; V: TRBV5-1; CDR3: CASSFSSEGRSYGYTF
length: 17; J: TRBJ2-5; V: TRBV3-1/TRBV3-2; CDR3: CASSQVHQDRVEETQYF
length: 16; J: TRBJ2-5; V: TRBV11-3; CDR3: CASSLGGSSGTETQYF
length: 20; J: TRBJ2-2; V: TRBV4-3; CDR3: CASSLPGLVMEGVLAGELFF
length: 15; J: TRBJ2-3; V: TRBV5-6; CDR3: CASTPGGIYVNTQYF
length: 15; J: TRBJ2-7; V: TRBV7-6; CDR3: CASSLDRGRSHEQYF
length: 16; J: TRBJ2-2; V: TRBV18; CDR3: CASSPSVSANTGELFF
length: 15; J: TRBJ2-4; V: TRBV24-1; CDR3: CATSTPTEIGNIQYF
length: 19; J: TRBJ2-7; V: TRBV23-1; CDR3: CASSFYQPGRAPSSYEQYF
length: 15; J: TRBJ1-5; V: TRBV10-2; CDR3: CASRAGYESNQPQHF
length: 14; J: TRBJ1-1; V: TRBV6-1; CDR3: CASSRARMNTEAFF
length: 14; J: TRBJ1-6; V: TRBV5-6; CDR3: CASSRDRVNSPLHF
length: 14; J: TRBJ1-1; V: TRBV9; CDR3: CASSPQGWNTEAFF
length: 12; J: TRBJ2-2; V: TRBV6-6; CDR3: CAQGGNTGELFF
length: 19; J: TRBJ2-3; V: TRBV12-5; CDR3: CASGLPPSQRGVGADTQYF
length: 15; J: TRBJ2-7; V: TRBV14; CDR3: CASSQDWTGAYEQYF
length: 14; J: TRBJ2-7; V: TRBV11-1; CDR3: CASSFRGSYYEQYF
length: 14; J: TRBJ2-1; V: TRBV5-6; CDR3: CASRTLAGENEQFF
length: 15; J: TRBJ2-1; V: TRBV19; CDR3: CASSIVTSGGNEQFF
length: 18; J: TRBJ2-3; V: TRBV4-2; CDR3: CASSQNPPAGLRTDTQYF
length: 15; J: TRBJ2-5; V: TRBV4-3; CDR3: CASSQDGAGGETQYF
length: 16; J: TRBJ2-2; V: TRBV4-1; CDR3: CASSQGLVTGTGELFF
length: 15; J: TRBJ2-1; V: TRBV5-6; CDR3: CASSLLAGAYNEQFF
length: 16; J: TRBJ2-1; V: TRBV7-3; CDR3: CASSSRDRVGPNEQFF
length: 17; J: TRBJ2-7; V: TRBV7-6; CDR3: CASSLETSGPLLRSQYF
length: 13; J: TRBJ2-1; V: TRBV6-2/TRBV6-3; CDR3: CASSPQTNNEQFF
length: 18; J: TRBJ1-2; V: TRBV28; CDR3: CASSLWTVGPGKNYGYTF